This entry lists 15 T cell receptor beta chains sequenced from one sample in a study of T-cell reconstitution after alpha-beta-depleted transplantation in children. The library targeted TCRbeta and was prepared with unique molecular identifiers. TCRdb re-derived calls from the PCR reads in MiXCR, one entry per CDR3 protein. The table includes roughly 400,000 distinct CDR3 sequences, 20% detected once. Specimen: PBMCs from the stem cell graft donor, collected from the stem cell graft. These receptors were collected from a human donor who donated a stem cell graft to a child with acute myeloid leukemia.

The chain carries TRBV12-3 or TRBV12-4 and TRBJ2-1, with D perhaps matching TRBD2 (6 bases). Trimming left V 7 bases short and J 5 bases short, with 18 bases between. This CDR3 contains 15 residues. The CDR3 DNA sequence: TGTGCCAGCACCCCCACGAGGAGGGTTAACAATGAGCAGTTCTTC. Amino acids: CASTPTRRVNNEQFF.

The genes are TRBV15 and TRBJ2-7, with 8 bases lining up with TRBD1. Germline V gene sequence: CDR1 LNHNV, CDR2 YYDKDF (reference sequence). The J segment lost 0 bases and the V segment lost 1 base, leaving 5 bases of the junction unmatched. The CDR3 covers 16 residues. CDR3 DNA sequence: TGTGCCACCAGCAGAGTCAGGACAGGGATCTCCTACGAGCAGTACTTC. This sequence encodes CATSRVRTGISYEQYF.

This clonotype was observed a few times. The gene calls are TRBV12-3 or TRBV12-4 and TRBJ2-7; TRBD1 matches 7 bases. V was pared by 5 bases and J by 2 bases, with 9 bases of the junction left unmatched. This CDR3 region has 15 residues. The CDR3 DNA is TGTGCCAGCAGTACGGACAGGAGCCTCCCCTACGAGCAGTACTTC. This encodes CASSTDRSLPYEQYF.

The rearrangement joins TRBV29-1 to TRBJ1-3, with D tentatively TRBD1 (5 bases). Trimming removed 5 bases at V and 4 bases at J, with 6 bases between. The length of the CDR3 is 11 residues. Looked up from germline, CDR1 is SQVTM and CDR2 is ANQGSEA. This chain's CDR3 is CSVHRGNTIYF. DNA of the CDR3: TGCAGCGTTCACAGGGGAAACACCATATATTTT.

This clonotype was observed many times. The rearrangement links TRBV6-2 or TRBV6-3 to TRBJ2-5; possible D gene TRBD1, 5 bases. This CDR3 region has 13 residues. The V gene's germline CDR1 is MNHEY and CDR2 SVGEGT. V shed 8 bases and J shed 4 bases, with 14 bases lying between them. The CDR3 coding sequence is TGTGCCAGCGGACAAAGAGTTGGAGAGACCCAGTACTTC. Protein product: CASGQRVGETQYF.

The chain recombines TRBV4-2 with TRBJ2-3; 13 nucleotides agree with TRBD2. Germline lookup yields CDR1 LGHNA and CDR2 YNFKEQ. V was pared by 2 bases and J by 8 bases, with 16 bases of the junction left unmatched. This CDR3 spans 19 amino acids. CDR3 residues: CASSQIGLAGVERRGTQYF. The CDR3 DNA follows: TGTGCCAGCAGCCAAATTGGACTAGCGGGAGTTGAGCGTCGCGGTACGCAGTATTTT.

V gene TRBV10-2 combines with J gene TRBJ2-3, with 9 bases matching TRBD2. Germline V CDR1 and CDR2: WSHSY, SAAADI. The CDR3 is made up of 14 amino acids. V was clipped by 10 bases and J by 4 bases; unmatched bases: 9. CDR3: CATSNSGSSDTQYF. DNA of the CDR3: TGCGCCACTTCAAATAGCGGGAGTTCAGATACGCAGTATTTT.

This clonotype was observed at least ten times. The chain combines TRBV12-3 or TRBV12-4 with TRBJ2-5, with D uncertain. Trimming shortened V by 7 bases and J by 5 bases, and 11 bases separated the two germline ends. The CDR3 totals 12 residues. The CDR3 sequence: CASTLAEETQYF. The DNA for the CDR3 is TGTGCCAGCACCCTGGCGGAGGAGACCCAGTACTTC.

J is TRBJ1-1 and V is TRBV20-1; no clear D gene. This CDR3 comprises 10 residues. V lost 6 bases and J lost 8, with 10 bases in between. Germline CDR1 DFQATT, CDR2 SNEGSKA (reference sequence). In DNA, the CDR3 is TGCAGTGCCCGGGCGGCCGAAGCTTTCTTT. Translated: CSARAAEAFF.

The chain couples TRBV12-3 or TRBV12-4 to TRBJ1-6; 7 nucleotides line up with TRBD1. CDR3 length: 13 amino acids. With V trimmed by 8 bases and J by 6 bases, 4 bases remained unmatched. The CDR3 DNA reads TGTGCCAGCGGGCAGGGGGGTAATTCACCCCTCCACTTT. Translation: CASGQGGNSPLHF.

This chain links TRBV25-1 with TRBJ1-4, with 7 bases aligning to TRBD1. CDR1 is MGHDK and CDR2 is SYGVNS in the germline V gene. The length of the CDR3 is 15 residues. Trimming at V came to 2 bases and at J to 5 bases, leaving 5 bases not matched to a gene. DNA for the CDR3: TGTGCCAGCAGTGAAAGGACAGGAGTAAATGAAAAACTGTTTTTT. Amino acids: CASSERTGVNEKLFF.

This clonotype was counted between two and nine times. V is TRBV6-2 or TRBV6-3 and J is TRBJ1-2, with 9 bases identical to TRBD1. This CDR3 is 13 amino acids long. V was clipped by 6 bases and J by 10 bases; unmatched bases: 9. Germline CDR1 MNHEY, CDR2 SVGEGT. The CDR3 nucleotides read TGTGCCAGCAGCCCTACAGGGGGCTCCTTCTACACCTTC. It yields the protein CASSPTGGSFYTF.

In DNA, the CDR3 is TGTGCCAGCAGTTTAATGAGTTTCGGTCATGGGGGTGAAAAACTGTTTTTT. This codes for CASSLMSFGHGGEKLFF. The chain is built from TRBV12-3 or TRBV12-4 and TRBJ1-4; the D gene is possibly TRBD1 (5 bases). V was shortened by 2 bases and J by 7 bases, with 20 bases between the two germline ends. CDR3 length: 17 residues.

The gene calls are TRBV20-1 and TRBJ2-3; D unclear. CDR3 length equals 14 residues. Trimming shortened V by 6 bases and J by 3 bases, and 16 bases separated the two germline ends. Looked up from germline, CDR1 is DFQATT and CDR2 is SNEGSKA (reference sequence). The CDR3 loop is CSAPGPIPTDTQYF. The CDR3 DNA is TGCAGTGCCCCTGGACCAATTCCTACAGATACGCAGTATTTT.

This chain joins TRBV18 and TRBJ2-7, with 10 bases fitting TRBD1. CDR1 is KGHSH and CDR2 is LQKENI in the germline V gene. With 0 bases clipped from V and 1 base from J, the junction kept 3 bases outside the gene matches. The CDR3 runs 16 residues. Written as DNA, the CDR3 is TGTGCCAGCTCACCACCAGACAGGGGGCCGTCCTACGAGCAGTACTTC. It specifies CASSPPDRGPSYEQYF.